These 23 T cell receptor beta chains share one sample of origin, sequenced in a study of naive and memory T cell subsets. Both TRBC1 and TRBC2 were covered by a beta constant-region primer of two equimolar oligonucleotides. The ligated cDNA underwent four PCR rounds using SP2 and nested alpha and beta constant-region primers. TCRdb recomputed calls from the UMI-ligation and nested PCR reads with MiXCR, one row per CDR3 protein. The data hold some 110,000 distinct CDR3 sequences, with just over 35% observed a single time. The sample was central memory CD4+ T cells from blood. These TCRs come from a human donor in good health.

This clonotype was counted only a few times. The V gene is TRBV28, the J gene TRBJ2-2, with D possibly being TRBD1 (6 bases). Germline values: CDR1 MDHEN, CDR2 SYDVKM. V was pared by 6 bases and J by 1 base, with 9 bases between. The CDR3 length is 14 residues. The CDR3 region has the DNA TGTGCCAGCAGGTCACAGGGGAACACCGGGGAGCTGTTTTTT. Translation: CASRSQGNTGELFF.

This chain connects TRBV10-3 to TRBJ1-5, with a weak D call TRBD1 (6 bases). The CDR3 runs 13 residues. Germline V gene sequence: CDR1 ENHRY, CDR2 SYGVKD. V lost 6 bases to trimming and J lost 1 base, with 7 bases between them. The CDR3 nucleotides are TGTGCCATCAGACAGGGAAGCAATCAGCCCCAGCATTTT. Its translation is CAIRQGSNQPQHF.

Of note for this clonotype: One junction end does not reproduce the germline sequence, and a read error may be involved. The rearrangement links TRBV24-1 to TRBJ2-5; D unresolved. This CDR3 is 13 amino acids long. Germline V gene lookup returns CDR1 KGHDR and CDR2 SFDVKD. The CDR3: CASSPRDQETQYF. In nucleotides, the CDR3 is TGTGCCAGCAGTCCCCGGGACCAAGAGACCCAGTACTTC.

The genes are TRBV6-2 or TRBV6-3 and TRBJ1-5; no definite D call. V was trimmed by 5 bases and J by 1 base, leaving 27 bases between them. The CDR3 spans 20 residues. CDR1 is MNHEY, CDR2 SVGEGT, per germline. The CDR3 loop reads CASSIPVSGSRAWSNQPQHF. The CDR3 region has the DNA TGTGCCAGCAGTATTCCGGTGTCGGGAAGCCGGGCGTGGAGCAATCAGCCCCAGCATTTT.

V and J are TRBV4-3 and TRBJ1-6; possible D gene TRBD1, 6 bases. The germline V gene encodes CDR1 LGHNA and CDR2 YSLEER. V was trimmed by 0 bases and J by 9 bases, leaving 12 bases between them. The CDR3 runs 15 residues. DNA for the CDR3: TGCGCCAGCAGCCAAGAATCGGTGGGGGCTTCACCCCTCCACTTT. It translates to CASSQESVGASPLHF.

This clonotype has a count of ten or more. The chain is built from TRBV27 and TRBJ1-1; TRBD1 might be the D (5 bases). Per the germline V gene, CDR1 is MNHEY and CDR2 is SMNVEV (reference sequence). The length of the CDR3 is 13 residues. Trimming took 9 bases from V and 4 from J, leaving 15 bases between them. This CDR3 reads CASLPGLGTEAFF. As DNA, the CDR3 is TGTGCCAGTTTGCCAGGGCTGGGCACTGAAGCTTTCTTT.

The rearrangement uses TRBV6-2 or TRBV6-3 and TRBJ2-2, with 15 bases aligning to TRBD2. V lost 7 bases, J lost 5 bases, and 17 bases stayed unmatched. Germline V gene sequence: CDR1 MNHEY, CDR2 SVGEGT. There are 20 residues in the CDR3. CDR3 sequence reads: CASIPRHRAGLAGGTGELFF. The CDR3, as DNA: TGTGCCAGCATCCCCCGACACCGTGCGGGACTAGCGGGAGGTACCGGGGAGCTGTTTTTT.

The V gene is TRBV7-2, the J gene TRBJ2-5; D is ambiguous. The CDR3 loop spans 16 amino acids. Germline assignment: CDR1 SGHTA and CDR2 FQGNSA. Trimming left V 0 bases short and J 5 bases short, with 16 bases between. The CDR3 DNA follows: TGTGCCAGCAGCTTAGCGTTCAGGCAATCGTGGGAGACCCAGTACTTC. Translating gives CASSLAFRQSWETQYF.

This clonotype was detected a few times. The rearrangement uses TRBV10-1 and TRBJ2-7; D may be TRBD2 (5 bases). Trimming stripped 1 base from V and 3 bases from J, with 10 bases between. The CDR3 totals 14 residues. Germline CDR1 WNHNN, CDR2 SYGVQD (reference sequence). As DNA, the CDR3 is TGCGCCAGCAGTGAGTTCGGGGTAAGCTACGAGCAGTACTTC. Translated, it gives CASSEFGVSYEQYF.

The chain joins TRBV29-1 to TRBJ1-1, with a tentative D call TRBD1 (5 bases). Trimming left V 4 bases short and J 7 bases short, with 16 bases between. Germline CDR1 and CDR2: SQVTM and ANQGSEA. The CDR3 spans 13 residues. CDR3 DNA: TGCAGCGTTGCCCAGATGGGGCTCGGTGAAGCTTTCTTT. It yields the protein CSVAQMGLGEAFF.

This clonotype showed up just a few times. The V and J genes are TRBV30 and TRBJ2-1; D tentatively fits TRBD1 or TRBD2 (5 bases each). From germline, CDR1 is GTSNPN and CDR2 SVGIG (reference sequence). There are 11 residues in the CDR3. The germline V and J ends were trimmed by 0 bases and 10 bases, with 7 bases remaining between them. The CDR3 bases are TGTGCCTGGAGTGTACGGGGCGAGCAGTTCTTC. This sequence encodes CAWSVRGEQFF.

In the case of this clonotype: This may stem from a read error, because a much larger clone lies one nucleotide away. CDR3 sequence (DNA): TGCGCCAGCCGCTTCCGGGACATGGGACCGGCCAGCTCCTACGAGCAGTACTTC. Translating it yields CASRFRDMGPASSYEQYF. The chain couples TRBV10-2 to TRBJ2-7; D possibly corresponds to TRBD1 (6 bases). Germline CDR1 WSHSY, CDR2 SAAADI. CDR3 length: 18 amino acids. V lost 8 bases, J lost 0 bases, and 26 bases lay in between.

This clonotype was detected a few times. The rearrangement uses TRBV30 and TRBJ2-7; a weak D match, TRBD2 (6 bases). The germline V gene encodes CDR1 GTSNPN and CDR2 SVGIG (reference sequence). Trimming pared 3 bases from V and 2 bases from J, leaving 14 bases between. This CDR3 comprises 14 residues. The CDR3, as DNA: TGTGCCTGGAGCGAGGGGAGGCTCGCCTACGAGCAGTACTTC. It yields the protein CAWSEGRLAYEQYF. Full variable domain (remainder filled in from reference TRBV30 and TRBJ2-7): SQTIHQWPATLVQPVGSPLSLECTVEGTSNPNLYWYRQAAGRGLQLLFYSVGIGQISSEVPQNLSASRPQDRQFILSSKKLLLSDSGFYLCAWSEGRLAYEQYFGPGTRLTVT.

The V and J genes are TRBV6-2 or TRBV6-3 and TRBJ1-1; D gene ambiguous. This CDR3 region has 12 residues. Germline V gene data show CDR1 as MNHEY and CDR2 as SVGEGT. V was shortened by 2 bases and J by 7 bases, with 8 bases between the two germline ends. The CDR3 DNA sequence: TGTGCCAGCAGTTACCCTTGGGGTGAAGCTTTCTTT. Residues: CASSYPWGEAFF.

This clonotype has only a few counts. V is TRBV29-1 and J is TRBJ1-1; 9 bases line up with TRBD1. Germline values: CDR1 SQVTM, CDR2 ANQGSEA. Losses at the gene ends were 3 bases for V and 5 bases for J; bases not matched to a gene: 4. The CDR3 consists of 13 residues. The CDR3 region has the DNA TGCAGCGTTGATGACAGGGGGGGTACTGAAGCTTTCTTT. Translation: CSVDDRGGTEAFF.

CDR3 coding DNA: TGTGCCAGCAGTCTCAAAATCCAGGGACAACGTTACAATGAGCAGTTCTTC. It encodes CASSLKIQGQRYNEQFF. The chain combines TRBV27 with TRBJ2-1; tentatively, D is TRBD1 (6 bases). The CDR3 totals 17 residues. The V end was cut by 5 bases, the J end by 4 bases, with 21 bases between. Germline-derived CDR1 and CDR2 are MNHEY and SMNVEV (reference sequence).

The chain links TRBV28 to TRBJ2-7; D may match TRBD1 or TRBD2 (6 bases each). With 6 bases removed from V and 7 bases from J, the gap between germline ends came to 13 bases. Looked up from germline, CDR1 is MDHEN and CDR2 is SYDVKM. The CDR3 loop spans 12 amino acids. CDR3 bases: TGTGCCAGCAGGGGGGGCTTAGGGGAGCAGTACTTC. Translation: CASRGGLGEQYF. Using reference TRBV28 and TRBJ2-7 for the parts outside the CDR3, the full variable domain is DVKVTQSSRYLVKRTGEKVFLECVQDMDHENMFWYRQDPGLGLRLIYFSYDVKMKEKGDIPEGYSVSREKKERFSLILESASTNQTSMYLCASRGGLGEQYFGPGTRLTVT.

The gene calls are TRBV12-3 or TRBV12-4 and TRBJ2-1, with D tentatively TRBD2 (6 bases). V gave up 2 bases and J gave up 6 bases, with 11 bases separating them. The CDR3 is 14 amino acids. The CDR3 sequence: CASSLRFGGNEQFF. In DNA form, the CDR3 reads TGTGCCAGCAGTTTAAGGTTCGGGGGCAATGAGCAGTTCTTC.

This clonotype was recorded a few times. The rearrangement links TRBV28 to TRBJ2-7, with 10 bases matching TRBD2. V gave up 6 bases and J gave up 5 bases; unmatched junction bases: 7. CDR1 MDHEN and CDR2 SYDVKM come from the germline V gene. This CDR3 has 14 amino acids. CDR3 residues: CASSPSGSFNEQYF. The CDR3 DNA sequence: TGTGCCAGCAGCCCTAGCGGGAGCTTTAACGAGCAGTACTTC.

This clonotype was counted many times. This sequence joins TRBV2 and TRBJ2-7; D gene unclear. Trimming left V 1 base short and J 12 bases short, with 19 bases between. CDR1 is SNHLY and CDR2 is FYNNEI in the germline V gene. This CDR3 comprises 14 residues. In DNA form, the CDR3 reads TGTGCCAGCAGTGAAGACCCCCTTGCAGGCCGGCCGTACTTC. Amino acid sequence: CASSEDPLAGRPYF.

CDR3 DNA sequence: TGTGCCAGCAGTCCGCCGACCCTTAACTATGGCTACACCTTC. It translates to CASSPPTLNYGYTF. V usage is TRBV28 and J usage is TRBJ1-2; no definite D call. The CDR3 is 14 amino acids. Germline V CDR1 and CDR2: MDHEN, SYDVKM. V was cut by 5 bases and J by 1 base, with 11 bases left in between.

This clonotype occurred a few times. The V gene is TRBV19, the J gene TRBJ2-7; TRBD1 agrees at 7 bases. The germline V gene has CDR1 LNHDA and CDR2 SQIVND (reference sequence). Unmatched junction bases numbered 10, after V lost 4 bases and J lost 4 bases. The CDR3 covers 15 residues. The CDR3 reads CASSSPGQTKYEQYF. The CDR3, as DNA: TGTGCCAGTAGTAGCCCGGGACAGACTAAATACGAGCAGTACTTC. Full variable domain (missing parts from reference TRBV19 and TRBJ2-7): DGGITQSPKYLFRKEGQNVTLSCEQNLNHDAMYWYRQDPGQGLRLIYYSQIVNDFQKGDIAEGYSVSREKKESFPLTVTSAQKNPTAFYLCASSSPGQTKYEQYFGPGTRLTVT.

The J gene is TRBJ2-1, the V gene TRBV28, with 7 bases fitting TRBD2. The germline V gene has CDR1 MDHEN and CDR2 SYDVKM. Unmatched junction bases numbered 7, after V lost 5 bases and J lost 9 bases. This CDR3 spans 13 amino acids. The CDR3 sequence: CASSRAGVGEQFF. The CDR3 DNA reads TGTGCCAGCAGTAGGGCGGGAGTAGGTGAGCAGTTCTTC.